This entry features one T cell receptor (beta chain) sequence. Per germline, CDR1 SGDLS and CDR2 YYNGEE. This CDR3 is built from 15 residues. Trimming shortened V by 3 bases and J by 2 bases, and 14 bases separated the two germline ends. Authors' analysis steps: Nucleated cell counts were estimated from reference gene primer amplification. Measured with immunoSEQ multiplex PCR; TCRdb has only the in-frame clones, and not every one. V and J calls and clone size are those listed in that table; D and trimming were worked out from the DNA. The data contain 85,000 to 100,000 clones, 90% of them seen just once; the ten biggest clones take up 1.7%. This specimen comes from a study of blood T cell repertoires in COVID-19. Study at large: The United States, Italy and Spain provided the acute and convalescent COVID-19 samples. Nucleic acid was either cDNA or gDNA, and it came from T cells, B-cell-depleted T cells, or PBMCs.

The chain carries TRBV9 and TRBJ1-1; D is ambiguous. Sequenced material: peripheral blood. This TCR derives from a man aged 55 to 69 with acute or convalescent COVID-19. This chain's CDR3 is CASSAPRALNTEAFF. CDR3 nucleotides: TGTGCCAGCAGCGCCCCGAGGGCCCTAAACACTGAAGCTTTCTTT. Based on the CDR3 plus reference TRBV9 and TRBJ1-1, the full variable domain is DSGVTQTPKHLITATGQRVTLRCSPRSGDLSVYWYQQSLDQGLQFLIQYYNGEERAKGNILERFSAQQFPDLHSELNLSSLELGDSALYFCASSAPRALNTEAFFGQGTRLTVV.